Included here is one T cell receptor beta chain sequence, with context. What it binds is unknown. Use of 60 Vbeta and 13 Jbeta primers characterized the PCR. TCRdb's table, derived via immunoSEQ multiplex PCR, lists solely in-frame clones and lacks some. This table has roughly 200,000 clones, around four fifths appearing once. The V end lost 0 bases, the J end lost 2 bases, and 10 bases lay between the germline ends. The CDR3 extends over 15 amino acids. The germline V gene encodes CDR1 SNHLY and CDR2 FYNNEI. The source of the sample is a study of cytomegalovirus exposure and HLA in healthy donors. Study outcomes and limitations: TCR beta sequences reportedly predicted most subjects' HLA-A and HLA-B alleles accurately. In a later analysis, HLA-associated TCR beta chains were more clonally expanded than equally common others. Previous analysis showed most TCR beta V segments were productive about 90% or about 30% of the time. Most TCR sequences proved rare, with some public TCRs found in many donors.

V usage is TRBV2 and J usage is TRBJ1-2, with D unresolved. This clonotype was obtained from a woman aged 55-69 years in good health and CMV-seropositive. Input material: PBMCs. Here the CDR3 DNA reads TGTGCCAGCAGTGAAGCTCGGGGAAAGAACTATGGCTACACCTTC. Its translation is CASSEARGKNYGYTF. The full variable domain, in which reference TRBV2 and TRBJ1-2 provide the parts outside the CDR3, is EPEVTQTPSHQVTQMGQEVILRCVPISNHLYFYWYRQILGQKVEFLVSFYNNEISEKSEIFDDQFSVERPDGSNFTLKIRSTKLEDSAMYFCASSEARGKNYGYTFGSGTRLTVV.